Listed below are T cell receptor beta chains from one sample, sequenced in a study of blood T cell repertoires in COVID-19. The method was immunoSEQ multiplex PCR; TCRdb's version includes in-frame clones alone and lacks a portion of them. The sample lists around 380,000 clones, 81% occurring once. The specimen was peripheral blood. The receptors derive from a human donor with acute or convalescent COVID-19. The donor label of this sample is uncertain. Both conserved end residues are part of each CDR3. The order of the fields is clone size, D gene, V gene, J gene, CDR3 protein, CDR3 DNA. A D gene is named only where the DNA matches it firmly. Clone sizes are given selectively: once, few, many, or a class where the clone is expanded.

clone_size: .
d_call: .
v_call: TRBV6-1
j_call: TRBJ1-6
cdr3_aa: CASSVDRPGRGIYSPLHF
cdr3_nt: TGTGCCAGCAGTGTTGACAGGCCGGGGAGGGGAATATATTCACCCCTCCACTTT

clone_size: once
d_call: .
v_call: TRBV7-9
j_call: TRBJ2-1
cdr3_aa: CASYSGRDPNSYNEQFF
cdr3_nt: TGTGCCAGCTACAGTGGGCGGGATCCTAACTCCTACAATGAGCAGTTCTTC

clone_size: .
d_call: .
v_call: TRBV19
j_call: TRBJ2-1
cdr3_aa: CASSIAASSNNEQFF
cdr3_nt: TGTGCCAGTAGTATAGCGGCTAGCTCCAACAATGAGCAGTTCTTC

clone_size: once
d_call: TRBD2
v_call: TRBV4-1
j_call: TRBJ2-2
cdr3_aa: CASSQRVPGLGGGELFF
cdr3_nt: TGCGCCAGCAGCCAGAGGGTCCCGGGACTAGGAGGTGGGGAGCTGTTTTTT

clone_size: .
d_call: .
v_call: TRBV28
j_call: TRBJ1-1
cdr3_aa: CASSFRGGSWGAFF
cdr3_nt: TGTGCCAGCAGTTTCAGAGGGGGTTCTTGGGGAGCTTTCTTT

clone_size: .
d_call: .
v_call: TRBV29-1
j_call: TRBJ1-3
cdr3_aa: CSVGWTASGNTIYF
cdr3_nt: TGCAGCGTTGGCTGGACAGCCTCTGGAAACACCATATATTTT

clone_size: .
d_call: .
v_call: TRBV5-6
j_call: TRBJ1-2
cdr3_aa: CASSFRQAWGYTF
cdr3_nt: TGTGCCAGCAGCTTCCGACAGGCCTGGGGCTACACCTTC

clone_size: few
d_call: .
v_call: TRBV5-1
j_call: TRBJ2-4
cdr3_aa: CASSSPGGPWYF
cdr3_nt: TGCGCCAGCAGCTCTCCCGGGGGACCGTGGTACTTC

clone_size: .
d_call: TRBD1
v_call: TRBV5-5
j_call: TRBJ2-5
cdr3_aa: CASNRDRGGETQYF
cdr3_nt: TGTGCCAGTAACCGGGACAGGGGTGGAGAGACCCAGTACTTC

clone_size: .
d_call: TRBD1
v_call: TRBV13
j_call: TRBJ1-2
cdr3_aa: CASSLPGQDGYTF
cdr3_nt: TGTGCCAGCAGCTTACCGGGACAGGATGGCTACACCTTC

clone_size: .
d_call: TRBD2
v_call: TRBV7-7
j_call: TRBJ2-2
cdr3_aa: CASSRGGPGELFF
cdr3_nt: TGTGCCAGCAGTCGGGGGGGGCCCGGGGAGCTGTTTTTT

clone_size: .
d_call: .
v_call: TRBV3-1/TRBV3-2
j_call: TRBJ2-7
cdr3_aa: CASSLGQGLSYEQYF
cdr3_nt: TGTGCCAGCAGCCTAGGACAGGGACTATCCTACGAGCAGTACTTC

clone_size: .
d_call: .
v_call: TRBV7-9
j_call: TRBJ1-1
cdr3_aa: CASRAGSSGTEAFF
cdr3_nt: TGTGCCAGCAGGGCAGGGTCTTCTGGCACTGAAGCTTTCTTT

clone_size: .
d_call: TRBD1
v_call: TRBV5-6
j_call: TRBJ2-1
cdr3_aa: CASSRTGDSSYNEQFF
cdr3_nt: TGTGCCAGCAGCCGAACAGGGGATAGCTCCTACAATGAGCAGTTCTTC

clone_size: .
d_call: .
v_call: TRBV19
j_call: TRBJ2-2
cdr3_aa: CASSISGLNTGELFF
cdr3_nt: TGTGCCAGTAGTATTTCAGGACTTAACACCGGGGAGCTGTTTTTT

clone_size: .
d_call: .
v_call: TRBV2
j_call: TRBJ1-1
cdr3_aa: CASRNVYTEAFF
cdr3_nt: TGTGCCAGCAGAAATGTATACACTGAAGCTTTCTTT

clone_size: few
d_call: .
v_call: TRBV5-1
j_call: TRBJ1-2
cdr3_aa: CATSLGGNYGYTF
cdr3_nt: TGCGCCACTTCACTCGGGGGAAACTATGGCTACACCTTC

clone_size: few
d_call: .
v_call: TRBV25-1
j_call: TRBJ2-2
cdr3_aa: CASSELRGANTGELFF
cdr3_nt: TGTGCCAGCAGTGAGCTCAGGGGCGCAAACACCGGGGAGCTGTTTTTT

clone_size: .
d_call: TRBD1
v_call: TRBV18
j_call: TRBJ1-1
cdr3_aa: CASSSRNRGYGSTEAFF
cdr3_nt: TGTGCCAGCTCATCTAGGAACAGGGGGTACGGGAGCACTGAAGCTTTCTTT

clone_size: .
d_call: .
v_call: TRBV12-3/TRBV12-4
j_call: TRBJ2-7
cdr3_aa: CASSSSPVYEQYF
cdr3_nt: TGTGCCAGCAGTTCCTCACCGGTCTACGAGCAGTACTTC

clone_size: .
d_call: .
v_call: TRBV23-1
j_call: TRBJ2-2
cdr3_aa: CASSQSIALRGTGELFF
cdr3_nt: TGCGCCAGCAGTCAATCGATCGCCCTACGTGGCACCGGGGAGCTGTTTTTT

clone_size: .
d_call: TRBD1
v_call: TRBV5-1
j_call: TRBJ1-1
cdr3_aa: CASMGQGLLGNTEAFF
cdr3_nt: TGCGCCAGCATGGGACAGGGGCTCTTAGGGAACACTGAAGCTTTCTTT

clone_size: .
d_call: TRBD1
v_call: TRBV6-5
j_call: TRBJ1-3
cdr3_aa: CASARDRDLGNTIYF
cdr3_nt: TGTGCCAGCGCCCGGGACAGGGACCTTGGAAACACCATATATTTT

clone_size: many
d_call: .
v_call: TRBV6-1
j_call: TRBJ1-1
cdr3_aa: CASSEEAGWTEAFF
cdr3_nt: TGTGCCAGCAGTGAAGAGGCCGGGTGGACTGAAGCTTTCTTT

clone_size: .
d_call: .
v_call: TRBV28
j_call: TRBJ1-1
cdr3_aa: CASSSSGLRAFF
cdr3_nt: TGTGCCAGCAGTTCATCCGGACTTCGCGCTTTCTTT

clone_size: .
d_call: .
v_call: TRBV27
j_call: TRBJ1-5
cdr3_aa: CASAREYSNQPQHF
cdr3_nt: TGTGCCAGCGCTCGAGAGTATAGCAATCAGCCCCAGCATTTT

clone_size: .
d_call: .
v_call: TRBV18
j_call: TRBJ1-5
cdr3_aa: CASSESISNQPQHF
cdr3_nt: TGTGCCAGCTCTGAAAGCATTAGCAATCAGCCCCAGCATTTT

clone_size: .
d_call: .
v_call: TRBV28
j_call: TRBJ1-3
cdr3_aa: CASGTRGNTIYF
cdr3_nt: TGTGCCAGTGGGACAAGAGGAAACACCATATATTTT

clone_size: .
d_call: .
v_call: TRBV19
j_call: TRBJ2-6
cdr3_aa: CASKAREFSGANVLTF
cdr3_nt: TGTGCCAGTAAGGCCAGGGAATTCTCTGGGGCCAACGTCCTGACTTTC

clone_size: once
d_call: .
v_call: TRBV28
j_call: TRBJ1-5
cdr3_aa: CASSSQVASNQPQHF
cdr3_nt: TGTGCCAGCAGTTCCCAGGTGGCCAGCAATCAGCCCCAGCATTTT

clone_size: .
d_call: .
v_call: TRBV7-2
j_call: TRBJ1-5
cdr3_aa: CASSYVSLNQPQHF
cdr3_nt: TGTGCCAGCAGCTACGTGAGTCTCAATCAGCCCCAGCATTTT

clone_size: .
d_call: TRBD1
v_call: TRBV6-2/TRBV6-3
j_call: TRBJ2-1
cdr3_aa: CASSYLGQRDEQFF
cdr3_nt: TGTGCCAGCAGTTACCTGGGACAGAGAGATGAGCAGTTCTTC

clone_size: .
d_call: .
v_call: TRBV27
j_call: TRBJ1-4
cdr3_aa: CASRPGQKDEKLFF
cdr3_nt: TGTGCCAGCAGGCCCGGACAGAAAGATGAAAAACTGTTTTTT

clone_size: .
d_call: TRBD1
v_call: TRBV6-1
j_call: TRBJ1-2
cdr3_aa: CASSERGHGYTF
cdr3_nt: TGTGCCAGCAGTGAAAGGGGGCACGGCTACACCTTC

clone_size: .
d_call: .
v_call: TRBV20-1
j_call: TRBJ1-2
cdr3_aa: CSASAKRVGYTF
cdr3_nt: TGCAGTGCTAGTGCGAAGAGGGTTGGCTACACCTTC

clone_size: .
d_call: .
v_call: TRBV12-3/TRBV12-4
j_call: TRBJ1-1
cdr3_aa: CASSLTVNTEAFF
cdr3_nt: TGTGCCAGCAGTTTGACAGTCAACACTGAAGCTTTCTTT

clone_size: .
d_call: .
v_call: TRBV20-1
j_call: TRBJ1-2
cdr3_aa: CSASVPGGGDYGYTF
cdr3_nt: TGCAGTGCTAGTGTACCCGGGGGTGGAGACTATGGCTACACCTTC

clone_size: .
d_call: TRBD1
v_call: TRBV24-1
j_call: TRBJ1-1
cdr3_aa: CATRATGAYTEAFF
cdr3_nt: TGTGCCACCCGCGCCACAGGGGCGTACACTGAAGCTTTCTTT

clone_size: .
d_call: .
v_call: TRBV2
j_call: TRBJ1-4
cdr3_aa: CASRRTAYTTNEKLFF
cdr3_nt: TGTGCCAGCCGAAGGACAGCCTACACAACTAATGAAAAACTGTTTTTT